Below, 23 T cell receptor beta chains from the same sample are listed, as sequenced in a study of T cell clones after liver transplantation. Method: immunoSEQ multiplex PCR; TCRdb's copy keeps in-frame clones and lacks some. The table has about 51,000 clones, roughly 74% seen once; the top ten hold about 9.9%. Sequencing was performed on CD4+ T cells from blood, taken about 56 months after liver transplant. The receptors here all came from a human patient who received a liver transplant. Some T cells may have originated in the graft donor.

CDR3 DNA sequence: TGTGCCAGCAGCTCACAGGGGTCCCACTACGAGCAGTACTTC. Residues: CASSSQGSHYEQYF. V usage is TRBV11-2 and J usage is TRBJ2-7; TRBD1 matches 7 bases. The V and J ends lost 4 bases and 3 bases, in that order; junction bases with no gene match: 6. The CDR3 is 14 amino acids. Germline CDR1 SGHAT, CDR2 FQNNGV.

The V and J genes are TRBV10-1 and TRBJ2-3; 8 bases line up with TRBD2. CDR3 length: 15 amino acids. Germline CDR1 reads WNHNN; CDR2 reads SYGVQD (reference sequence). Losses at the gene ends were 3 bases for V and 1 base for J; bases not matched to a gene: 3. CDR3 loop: CASSDQRGRTDTQYF. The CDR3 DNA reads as TGCGCCAGCAGTGACCAGCGGGGGCGCACAGATACGCAGTATTTT.

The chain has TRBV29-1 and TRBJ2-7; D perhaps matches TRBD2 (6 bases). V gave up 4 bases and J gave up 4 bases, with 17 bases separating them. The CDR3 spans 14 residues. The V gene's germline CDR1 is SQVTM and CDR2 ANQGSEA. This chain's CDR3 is CSVVPGWRDYEQYF. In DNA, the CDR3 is TGCAGCGTTGTCCCAGGCTGGCGGGATTACGAGCAGTACTTC.

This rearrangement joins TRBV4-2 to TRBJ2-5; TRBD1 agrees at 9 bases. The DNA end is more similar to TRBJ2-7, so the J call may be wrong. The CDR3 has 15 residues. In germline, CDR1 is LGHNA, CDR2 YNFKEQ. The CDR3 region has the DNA TGTGCCAGCAGCCAAGTACAGGGGGCGAACTACGAGCAGTACTTC. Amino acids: CASSQVQGANYEQYF.

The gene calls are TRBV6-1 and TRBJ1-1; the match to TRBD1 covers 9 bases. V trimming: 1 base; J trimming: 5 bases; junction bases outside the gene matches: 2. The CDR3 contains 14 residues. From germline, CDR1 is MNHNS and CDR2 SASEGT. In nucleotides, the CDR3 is TGTGCCAGCAGTGAAGACAGGGGGCAGACTGAAGCTTTCTTT. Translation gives CASSEDRGQTEAFF.

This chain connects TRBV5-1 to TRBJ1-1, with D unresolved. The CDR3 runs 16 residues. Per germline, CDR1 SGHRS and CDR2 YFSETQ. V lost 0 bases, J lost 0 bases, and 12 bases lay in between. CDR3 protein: CASSLAGEGMNTEAFF. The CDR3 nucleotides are TGCGCCAGCAGCTTGGCCGGGGAAGGAATGAACACTGAAGCTTTCTTT.

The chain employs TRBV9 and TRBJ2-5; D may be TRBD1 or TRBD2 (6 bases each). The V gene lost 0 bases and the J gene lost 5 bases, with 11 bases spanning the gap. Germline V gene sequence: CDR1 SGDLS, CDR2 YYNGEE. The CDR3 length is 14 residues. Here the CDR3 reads CASSVEGGRETQYF. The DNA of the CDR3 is TGTGCCAGCAGCGTAGAAGGGGGGCGCGAGACCCAGTACTTC.

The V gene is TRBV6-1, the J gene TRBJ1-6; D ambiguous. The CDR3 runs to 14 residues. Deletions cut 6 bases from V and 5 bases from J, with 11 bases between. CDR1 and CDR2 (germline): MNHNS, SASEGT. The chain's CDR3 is CASRSGLNNSPLHF. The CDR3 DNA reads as TGTGCCAGCAGGTCTGGGCTTAATAATTCACCCCTCCACTTT.

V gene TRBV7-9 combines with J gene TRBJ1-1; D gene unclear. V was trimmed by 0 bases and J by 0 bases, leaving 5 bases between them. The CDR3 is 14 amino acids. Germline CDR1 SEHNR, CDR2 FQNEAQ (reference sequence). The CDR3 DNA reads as TGTGCCAGCAGCTTAGCCGGCATGAACACTGAAGCTTTCTTT. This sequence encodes CASSLAGMNTEAFF. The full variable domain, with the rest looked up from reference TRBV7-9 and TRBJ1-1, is DTGVSQNPRHKITKRGQNVTFRCDPISEHNRLYWYRQTLGQGPEFLTYFQNEAQLEKSRLLSDRFSAERPKGSFSTLEIQRTEQGDSAMYLCASSLAGMNTEAFFGQGTRLTVV.

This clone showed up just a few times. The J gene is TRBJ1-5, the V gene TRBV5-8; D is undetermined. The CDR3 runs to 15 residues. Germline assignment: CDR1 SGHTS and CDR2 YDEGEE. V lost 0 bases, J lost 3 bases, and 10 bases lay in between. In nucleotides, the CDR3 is TGTGCCAGCAGCTTGGTTGGAGAACTCAATCAGCCCCAGCATTTT. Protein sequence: CASSLVGELNQPQHF.

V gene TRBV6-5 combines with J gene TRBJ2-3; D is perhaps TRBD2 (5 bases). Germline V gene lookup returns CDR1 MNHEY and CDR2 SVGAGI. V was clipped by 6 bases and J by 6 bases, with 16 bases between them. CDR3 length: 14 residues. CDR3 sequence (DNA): TGTGCCAGCAGACTTACGGCGGGTGTCGATACGCAGTATTTT. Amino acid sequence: CASRLTAGVDTQYF.

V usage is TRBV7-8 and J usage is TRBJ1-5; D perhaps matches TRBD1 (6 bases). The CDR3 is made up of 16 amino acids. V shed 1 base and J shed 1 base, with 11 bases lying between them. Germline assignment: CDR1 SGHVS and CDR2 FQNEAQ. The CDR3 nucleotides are TGTGCCAGCAGCTTAGGCAACAGGGCCAGCAATCAGCCCCAGCATTTT. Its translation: CASSLGNRASNQPQHF.

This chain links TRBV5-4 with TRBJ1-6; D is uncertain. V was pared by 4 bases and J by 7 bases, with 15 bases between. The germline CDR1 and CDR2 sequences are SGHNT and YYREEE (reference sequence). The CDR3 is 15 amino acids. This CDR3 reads CASSRDSSRNSPLHF. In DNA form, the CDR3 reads TGTGCCAGCAGCCGCGACTCGTCCCGGAATTCACCCCTCCACTTT.

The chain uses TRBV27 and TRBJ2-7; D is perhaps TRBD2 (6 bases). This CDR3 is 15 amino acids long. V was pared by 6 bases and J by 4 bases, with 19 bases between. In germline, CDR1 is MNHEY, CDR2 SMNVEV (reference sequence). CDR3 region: CASSTLGGKSYEQYF. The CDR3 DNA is TGTGCCAGCAGCACCTTAGGAGGGAAGAGTTACGAGCAGTACTTC.

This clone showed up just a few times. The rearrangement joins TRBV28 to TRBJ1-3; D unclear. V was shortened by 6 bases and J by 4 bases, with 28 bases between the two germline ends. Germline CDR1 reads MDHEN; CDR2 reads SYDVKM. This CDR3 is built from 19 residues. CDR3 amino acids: CASSPNSGQMKARGNTIYF. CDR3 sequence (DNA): TGTGCCAGCAGCCCTAACTCTGGGCAGATGAAGGCCAGAGGAAACACCATATATTTT.

The CDR3 DNA reads TGTGCCAGCTCACCCCCCGGGGGAAGCAATCAGCCCCAGCATTTT. Its translation is CASSPPGGSNQPQHF. The rearrangement links TRBV18 to TRBJ1-5, with a weak D call TRBD1 (5 bases). CDR1 KGHSH and CDR2 LQKENI come from the germline V gene. Trimming cost V 3 bases and J 1 base, with 10 bases left between them. This CDR3 is 15 amino acids long.

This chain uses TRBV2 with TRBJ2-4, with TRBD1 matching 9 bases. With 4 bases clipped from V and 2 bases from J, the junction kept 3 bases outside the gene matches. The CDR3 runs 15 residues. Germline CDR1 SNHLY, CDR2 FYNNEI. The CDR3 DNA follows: TGTGCCAGCAGTGGGGACAGGGACCCCAAAAACATTCAGTACTTC. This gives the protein CASSGDRDPKNIQYF. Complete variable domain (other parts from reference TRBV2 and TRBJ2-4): EPEVTQTPSHQVTQMGQEVILRCVPISNHLYFYWYRQILGQKVEFLVSFYNNEISEKSEIFDDQFSVERPDGSNFTLKIRSTKLEDSAMYFCASSGDRDPKNIQYFGAGTRLSVL.

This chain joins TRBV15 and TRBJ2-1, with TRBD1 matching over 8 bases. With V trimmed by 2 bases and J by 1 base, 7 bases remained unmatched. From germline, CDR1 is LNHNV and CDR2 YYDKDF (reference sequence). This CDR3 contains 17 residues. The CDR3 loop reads CATSRIPGTGSYNEQFF. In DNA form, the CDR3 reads TGTGCCACCAGCAGAATTCCCGGGACAGGATCCTACAATGAGCAGTTCTTC. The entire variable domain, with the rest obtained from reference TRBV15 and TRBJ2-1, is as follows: DAMVIQNPRYQVTQFGKPVTLSCSQTLNHNVMYWYQQKSSQAPKLLFHYYDKDFNNEADTPDNFQSRRPNTSFCFLDIRSPGLGDTAMYLCATSRIPGTGSYNEQFFGPGTRLTVL.

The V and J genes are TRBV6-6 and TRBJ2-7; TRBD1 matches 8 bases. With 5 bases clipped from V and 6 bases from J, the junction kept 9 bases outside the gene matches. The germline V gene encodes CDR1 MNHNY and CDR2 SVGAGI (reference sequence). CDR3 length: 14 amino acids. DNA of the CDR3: TGTGCCAGCAGTCAGGACAGGGTTGCTGCCGAGCAGTACTTC. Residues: CASSQDRVAAEQYF.

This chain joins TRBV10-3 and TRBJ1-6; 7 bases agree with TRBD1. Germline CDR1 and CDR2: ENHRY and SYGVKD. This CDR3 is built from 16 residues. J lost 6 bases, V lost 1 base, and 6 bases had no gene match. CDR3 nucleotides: TGTGCCATCAGTGAGTTCGGGGACAGCCTTAATTCACCCCTCCACTTT. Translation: CAISEFGDSLNSPLHF.

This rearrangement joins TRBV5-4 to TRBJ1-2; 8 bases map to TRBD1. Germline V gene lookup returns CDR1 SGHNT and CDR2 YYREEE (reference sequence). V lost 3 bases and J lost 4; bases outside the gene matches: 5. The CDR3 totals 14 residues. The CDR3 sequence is CASSSSTGVYGYTF. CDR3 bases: TGTGCCAGCAGCTCATCGACAGGGGTCTATGGCTACACCTTC.

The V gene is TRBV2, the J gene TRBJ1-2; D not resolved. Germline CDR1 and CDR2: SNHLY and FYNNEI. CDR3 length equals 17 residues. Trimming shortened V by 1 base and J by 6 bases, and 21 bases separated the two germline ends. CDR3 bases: TGTGCCAGCAGTGAAGAGGCCGCGGGCCATCCAAGCAATGGCTACACCTTC. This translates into CASSEEAAGHPSNGYTF.

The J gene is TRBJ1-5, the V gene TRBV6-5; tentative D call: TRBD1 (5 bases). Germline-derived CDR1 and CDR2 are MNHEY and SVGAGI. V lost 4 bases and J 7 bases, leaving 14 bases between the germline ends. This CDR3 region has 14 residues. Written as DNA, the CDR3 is TGTGCCAGCAGTTCGACTGGGGGGTACCAGCCCCAGCATTTT. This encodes CASSSTGGYQPQHF.